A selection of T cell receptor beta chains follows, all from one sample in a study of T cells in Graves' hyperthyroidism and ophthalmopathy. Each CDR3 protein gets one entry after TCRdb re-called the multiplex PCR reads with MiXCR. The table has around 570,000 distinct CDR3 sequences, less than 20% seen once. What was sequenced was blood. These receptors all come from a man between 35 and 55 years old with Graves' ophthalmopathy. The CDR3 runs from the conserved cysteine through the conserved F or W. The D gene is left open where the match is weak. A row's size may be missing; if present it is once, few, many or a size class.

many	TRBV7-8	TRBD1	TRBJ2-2	TGTGCCAGCAGCTTAGCAGGCGGGACAGGAGTTCACGGGGAGCTGTTTTTT	CASSLAGGTGVHGELFF
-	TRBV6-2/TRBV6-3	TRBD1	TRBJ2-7	TGTGCCAGCAGGGATAGGCAGGGGGCTTACGAGCAGTACTTC	CASRDRQGAYEQYF
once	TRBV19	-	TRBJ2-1	TGTGCCAGTAGTCCCTGGGGGGACAATGAGCAGTTCTTC	CASSPWGDNEQFF
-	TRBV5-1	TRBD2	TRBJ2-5	TGCGCCAGCAGCCCCCCAGACCGAGGACTAGGGGAGACCCAGTACTTC	CASSPPDRGLGETQYF
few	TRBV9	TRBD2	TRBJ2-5	TGTGCCAGCAGCGCCGGGACTAGCGGGGTAAAAGAGACCCAGTACTTC	CASSAGTSGVKETQYF
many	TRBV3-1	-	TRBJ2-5	TGTGCCAGCAGCCAAGGGTCCCAGTCCCAGTACTTC	CASSQGSQSQYF
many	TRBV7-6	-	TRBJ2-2	TGTGCCAGCAGCTTAAGTCACAAGATGACCGGGGAGCTGTTTTTT	CASSLSHKMTGELFF
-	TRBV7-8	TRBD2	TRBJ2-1	TGTGCCAGCAGCTTAGGACTAGCTTATGAGCAGTTCTTC	CASSLGLAYEQFF
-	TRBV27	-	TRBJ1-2	TGTGCCAGCAGTTTTGGGGGGGGCGATGGCTACACCTTC	CASSFGGGDGYTF
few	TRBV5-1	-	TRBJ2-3	TGCGCCAGCTATCTACGATTCCCCACAGATACGCAGTATTTT	CASYLRFPTDTQYF
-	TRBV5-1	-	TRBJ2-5	TGCGCCAGCAGCCAGGACCGATCGGGGGAGACCCAGTACTTC	CASSQDRSGETQYF
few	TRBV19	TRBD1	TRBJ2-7	TGTGCCAGTAGTATCGGACTGACAGGGTTCTACGAGCAGTACTTC	CASSIGLTGFYEQYF
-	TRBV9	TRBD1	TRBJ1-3	TGTGCCAGCAGCGATGCGGACAGGCCCAGCTCTGGAAACACCATATATTTT	CASSDADRPSSGNTIYF
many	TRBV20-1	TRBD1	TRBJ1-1	TGCAGTGCTACCCCGGACAGGGCAACTGAAGCTTTCTTT	CSATPDRATEAFF
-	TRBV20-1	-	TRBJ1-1	TGCAGTGCTAGGGGACAAAGAGGTGTGAACACTGAAGCTTTCTTT	CSARGQRGVNTEAFF
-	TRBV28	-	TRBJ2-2	TGTGCCAGCCGCGGACAGTCGAACACCGGGGAGCTGTTTTTT	CASRGQSNTGELFF
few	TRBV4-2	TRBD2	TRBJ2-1	TGTGCCAGCAGGCAACTAGCGGGGCTCTCATACAATGAGCAGTTCTTC	CASRQLAGLSYNEQFF
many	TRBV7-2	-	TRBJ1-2	TGTGCCAGCAGCGATCCGGGTTTAGGTGGCTACACCTTC	CASSDPGLGGYTF
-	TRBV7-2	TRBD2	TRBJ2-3	TGTGCCAGCAGCTTAGGTCCCAGGGCGGGAGAGCGCACAGATACGCAGTATTTT	CASSLGPRAGERTDTQYF
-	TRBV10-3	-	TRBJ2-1	TGTGCCATCAGCCTTCAGGGTAATGAGCAGTTCTTC	CAISLQGNEQFF
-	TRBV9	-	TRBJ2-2	TGTGCCAGCAGCGTAATTACCGGGGAGCTGTTTTTT	CASSVITGELFF
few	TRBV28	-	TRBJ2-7	TGTGCCAGCAGTTTATGGGACTTTAGGGAGCAGTACTTC	CASSLWDFREQYF
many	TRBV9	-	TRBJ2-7	TGTGCCAGCAGCGGGGGGAGAGGACAGAGCTACGAGCAGTACTTC	CASSGGRGQSYEQYF
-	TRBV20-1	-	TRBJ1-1	TGCAGTGCTAGACCCCGGGGTATTGAAGCTTTCTTT	CSARPRGIEAFF
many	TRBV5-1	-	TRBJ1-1	TGCGCCAGCAGCACCCCGGACGCTAACACTGAAGCTTTCTTT	CASSTPDANTEAFF
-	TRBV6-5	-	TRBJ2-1	TGTGCCAGCAGTTCGACTAGAAGCGATGAGCAGTTCTTC	CASSSTRSDEQFF
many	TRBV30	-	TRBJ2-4	TGTGCCTGGAGTAAGGGTTTAGCCAAAAACATTCAGTACTTC	CAWSKGLAKNIQYF
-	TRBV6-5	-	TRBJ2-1	TGTGCCAGCAGTTATTGGCCCGGACAGTACAATGAGCAGTTCTTC	CASSYWPGQYNEQFF
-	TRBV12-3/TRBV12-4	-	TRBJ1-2	TGTGCCAGCAGTTTCGGGGGCTTCGGCTACACCTTC	CASSFGGFGYTF
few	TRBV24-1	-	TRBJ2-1	TGTGCCACCAGTGATACAGGGGGCAGGCGGGAGGGAAGCTCCTACAATGAGCAGTTCTTC	CATSDTGGRREGSSYNEQFF
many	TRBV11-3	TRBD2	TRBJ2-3	TGTGCCAGCAGCGGAACTAGCGGTAGCACAGATACGCAGTATTTT	CASSGTSGSTDTQYF
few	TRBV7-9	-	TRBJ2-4	TGTGCCAGCAGCGGCGGGGCCCCAGCCAAAAACATTCAGTACTTC	CASSGGAPAKNIQYF
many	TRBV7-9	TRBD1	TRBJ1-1	TGTGCCAGCAGCCAGTCGGGACAGTTACACACTGAAGCTTTCTTT	CASSQSGQLHTEAFF
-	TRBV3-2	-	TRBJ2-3	TGTGCCAGCAGGCGGACTAGCGGATATACGCAGTATTTT	CASRRTSGYTQYF
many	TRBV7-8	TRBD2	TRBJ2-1	TGTGCCAGCAGCTTTAGTCCCCCGGGGGGGCAGCATGAGCAGTTCTTC	CASSFSPPGGQHEQFF
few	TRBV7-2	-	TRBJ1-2	TGTGCCAGCAGCTTAAATTGGAACACGTATGGCTACACCTTC	CASSLNWNTYGYTF
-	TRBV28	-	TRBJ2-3	TGTGCCAGTAGAGGGGGGCCAGATACGCAGTATTTT	CASRGGPDTQYF
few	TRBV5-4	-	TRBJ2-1	TGTGCCAGCAGCTTGTCGGGGGCCCAATCTTATAACAATGAGCAGTTCTTC	CASSLSGAQSYNNEQFF
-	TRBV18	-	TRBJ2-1	TGTGCCAGCTCACCTATCGACACCCCGAACGGCAATGAGCAGTTCTTC	CASSPIDTPNGNEQFF
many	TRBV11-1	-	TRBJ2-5	TGTGCCAGCAGCTTATCTGAAACTGGGCCTTTTGAGACCCAGTACTTC	CASSLSETGPFETQYF
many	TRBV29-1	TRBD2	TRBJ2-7	TGCAGCGTTGAGACGGGAGGCTACGAGCAGTACTTC	CSVETGGYEQYF
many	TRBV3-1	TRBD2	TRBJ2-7	TGTGCCAGCAGCGCCCGCAGCGGGGGGTACGAGCAGTACTTC	CASSARSGGYEQYF
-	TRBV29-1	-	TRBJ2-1	TGCAGCGCGTTTCCAGACAGATACAATGAGCAGTTCTTC	CSAFPDRYNEQFF
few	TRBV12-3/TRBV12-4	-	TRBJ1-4	TGTGCCAGCAGTAGCGTTATGGAAAAACTGTTTTTT	CASSSVMEKLFF
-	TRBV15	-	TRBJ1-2	TGTGCCACCAGCAGAGATGGGGTGGGGGGCTCTGGCTACACCTTC	CATSRDGVGGSGYTF
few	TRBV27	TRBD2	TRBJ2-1	TGTGCCAGCAGTCTGGGGGGGAGGAGCTCCTACAATGAGCAGTTCTTC	CASSLGGRSSYNEQFF
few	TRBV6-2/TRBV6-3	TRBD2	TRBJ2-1	TGTGCCAGCGGGCCGGGACTAGCGGGAGGGCCGGTGTTCTTC	CASGPGLAGGPVFF
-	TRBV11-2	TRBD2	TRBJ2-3	TGTGCCAGCAGCTATATAGCGGGAGGCACAGATACGCAGTATTTT	CASSYIAGGTDTQYF
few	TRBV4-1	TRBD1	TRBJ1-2	TGCGCCAGCAGCCAATGGGGACAGGGGGGCGGCTACACCTTC	CASSQWGQGGGYTF
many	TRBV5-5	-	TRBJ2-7	TGTGCCAGCAGCTTGGCGCGAGGACACAACTACGAGCAGTACTTC	CASSLARGHNYEQYF
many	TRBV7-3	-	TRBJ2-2	TGTGCCAGCAGCCCAAACAGCGGCCCCAACACCGGGGAGCTGTTTTTT	CASSPNSGPNTGELFF
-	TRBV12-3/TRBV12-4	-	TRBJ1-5	TGTGCCAGCAGTTTAATGGAGGGAAGAGAGCAGCCCCAGCATTTT	CASSLMEGREQPQHF
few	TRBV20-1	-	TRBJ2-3	TGCAGTGCTAGAATTACTCACAGCACAGATACGCAGTATTTT	CSARITHSTDTQYF
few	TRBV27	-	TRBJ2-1	TGTGCCAGCAGTCCCCCTCGACGGGAGAATGAGCAGTTCTTC	CASSPPRRENEQFF
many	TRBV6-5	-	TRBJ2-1	TGTGCCAGCAGTTACCTCTCAAACTCCTACAATGAGCAGTTCTTC	CASSYLSNSYNEQFF